This T cell receptor (beta chain) was identified during a study of shared clonotypes between healthy human individuals. Whole-study context: Donors were two women and a few men aged 18 to 49. Each donor contributed plates that comprised three CD4 naive, three CD4 memory, two CD8 naive and one CD8 memory. Overall study findings and caveats: Sampling included only blood; tissue repertoires likely differ. Richness estimates generally favored naive over memory subsets.

The assay was immunoSEQ multiplex PCR, and TCRdb's table has in-frame clones only and misses some. The sample lists under 1 million clones, approximately 92% occurring once. Terminally differentiated effector memory CD45RA+ cells were excluded by CCR7 positive selection of CD45RO-negative cells. Trimming shortened V by 0 bases and J by 2 bases, and 14 bases separated the two germline ends. Germline V CDR1 and CDR2: SGHAT, FQNNGV. The CDR3 loop spans 16 amino acids. To note about this clone: Its target is not known.

This sequence originates from a man in his thirties or forties in good health. V usage is TRBV11-2 and J usage is TRBJ2-7; perhaps TRBD2 as D (7 bases). Sequenced material: naive CD8+ T cells sorted from blood. This CDR3 is CASSLERGGGAYEQYF. The DNA for the CDR3 is TGTGCCAGCAGCTTAGAGCGAGGGGGGGGAGCCTACGAGCAGTACTTC.